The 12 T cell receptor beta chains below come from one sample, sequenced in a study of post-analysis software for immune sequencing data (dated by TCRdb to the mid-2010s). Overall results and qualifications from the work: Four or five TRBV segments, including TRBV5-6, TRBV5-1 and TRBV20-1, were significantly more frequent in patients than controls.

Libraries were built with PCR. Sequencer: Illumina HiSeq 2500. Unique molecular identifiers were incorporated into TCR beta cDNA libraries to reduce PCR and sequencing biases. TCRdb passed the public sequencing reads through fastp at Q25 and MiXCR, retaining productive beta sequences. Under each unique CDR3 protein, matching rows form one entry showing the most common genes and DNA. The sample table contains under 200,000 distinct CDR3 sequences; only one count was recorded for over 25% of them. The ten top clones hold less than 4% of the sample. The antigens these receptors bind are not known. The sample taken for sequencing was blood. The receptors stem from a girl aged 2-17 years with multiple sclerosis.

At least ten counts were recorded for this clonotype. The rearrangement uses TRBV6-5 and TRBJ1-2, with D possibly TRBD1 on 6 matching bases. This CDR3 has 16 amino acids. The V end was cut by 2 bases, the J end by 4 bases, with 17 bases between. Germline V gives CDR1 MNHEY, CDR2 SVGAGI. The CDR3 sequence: CASSYDAGALIYGYTF. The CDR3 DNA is TGTGCCAGCAGTTACGATGCAGGGGCCCTAATCTATGGCTACACCTTC.

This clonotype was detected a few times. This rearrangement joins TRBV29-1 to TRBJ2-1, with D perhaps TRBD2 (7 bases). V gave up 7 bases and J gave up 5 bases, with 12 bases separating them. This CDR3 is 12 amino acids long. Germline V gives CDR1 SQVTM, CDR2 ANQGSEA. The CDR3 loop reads CSAGEGDNEQFF. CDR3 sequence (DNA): TGCAGCGCTGGGGAGGGGGACAATGAGCAGTTCTTC.

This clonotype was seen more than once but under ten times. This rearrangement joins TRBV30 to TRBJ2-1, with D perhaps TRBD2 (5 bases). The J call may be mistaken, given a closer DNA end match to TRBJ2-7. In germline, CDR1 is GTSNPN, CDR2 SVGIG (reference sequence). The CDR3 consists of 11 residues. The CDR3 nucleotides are TGTGCCCGGACTCCCGGGAATGAGCAGTACTTC. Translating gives CARTPGNEQYF.

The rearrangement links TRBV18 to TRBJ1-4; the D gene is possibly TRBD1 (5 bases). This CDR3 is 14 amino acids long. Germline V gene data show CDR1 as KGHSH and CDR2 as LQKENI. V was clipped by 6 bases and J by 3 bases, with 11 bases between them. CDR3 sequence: CASSKGHANEKLFF. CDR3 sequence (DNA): TGTGCCAGCTCCAAGGGGCATGCTAATGAAAAACTGTTTTTT.

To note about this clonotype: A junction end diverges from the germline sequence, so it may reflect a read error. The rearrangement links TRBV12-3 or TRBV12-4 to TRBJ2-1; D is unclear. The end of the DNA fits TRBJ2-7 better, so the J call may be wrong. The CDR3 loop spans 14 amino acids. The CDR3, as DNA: TGTGCCGGCAGCCATCTCACTCATCCCAGCGAGCAGTACTTC. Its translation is CAGSHLTHPSEQYF.

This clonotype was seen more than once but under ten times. Here the CDR3 DNA reads TGTGCCAGTAGTCCACGGGAGGGCCAAGGGAATGAGCAGTTCTTC. Translated, it gives CASSPREGQGNEQFF. This chain joins TRBV19 and TRBJ2-1; 8 bases are a match to TRBD2. After removal of 5 bases from V and 7 bases from J, the junction contained 10 bases not matched to a gene. Germline V lookup: CDR1 LNHDA, CDR2 SQIVND (reference sequence). This CDR3 region has 15 residues.

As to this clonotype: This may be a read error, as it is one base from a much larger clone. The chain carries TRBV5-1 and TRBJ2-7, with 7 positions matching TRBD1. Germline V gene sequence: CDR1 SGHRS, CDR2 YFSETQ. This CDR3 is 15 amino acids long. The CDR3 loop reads CASSLAGTETYERYF. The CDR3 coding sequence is TGCGCCAGCAGCCTCGCCGGGACAGAAACCTACGAGCGGTACTTC.

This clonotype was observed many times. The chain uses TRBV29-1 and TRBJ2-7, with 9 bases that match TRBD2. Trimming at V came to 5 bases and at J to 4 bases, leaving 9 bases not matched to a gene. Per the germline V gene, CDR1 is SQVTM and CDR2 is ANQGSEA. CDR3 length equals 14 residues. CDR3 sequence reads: CSVRSGRGGYEQYF. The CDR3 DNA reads TGCAGCGTTCGTAGCGGGAGAGGTGGGTACGAGCAGTACTTC.

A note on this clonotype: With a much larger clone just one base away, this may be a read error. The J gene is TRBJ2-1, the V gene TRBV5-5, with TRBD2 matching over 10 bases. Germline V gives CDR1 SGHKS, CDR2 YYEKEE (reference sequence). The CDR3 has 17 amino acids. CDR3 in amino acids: CASTLNLAGAQLDEQFF. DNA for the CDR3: TGTGCCAGCACCTTGAACCTAGCGGGAGCCCAACTCGATGAGCAGTTCTTC.

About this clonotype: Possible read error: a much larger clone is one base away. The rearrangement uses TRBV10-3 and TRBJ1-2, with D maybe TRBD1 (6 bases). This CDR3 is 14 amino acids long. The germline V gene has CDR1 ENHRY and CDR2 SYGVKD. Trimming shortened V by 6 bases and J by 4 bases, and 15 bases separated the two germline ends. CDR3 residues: CAIREDSRGYGYTF. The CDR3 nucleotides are TGTGCCATCAGGGAGGACAGCCGGGGCTATGGCTACACCTTC.

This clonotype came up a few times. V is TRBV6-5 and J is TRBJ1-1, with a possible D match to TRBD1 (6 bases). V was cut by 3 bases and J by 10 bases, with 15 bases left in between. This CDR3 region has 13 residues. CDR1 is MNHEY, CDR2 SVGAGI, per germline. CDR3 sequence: CASSYKGGWGAFF. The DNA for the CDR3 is TGTGCCAGCAGTTATAAGGGGGGTTGGGGAGCTTTCTTT.

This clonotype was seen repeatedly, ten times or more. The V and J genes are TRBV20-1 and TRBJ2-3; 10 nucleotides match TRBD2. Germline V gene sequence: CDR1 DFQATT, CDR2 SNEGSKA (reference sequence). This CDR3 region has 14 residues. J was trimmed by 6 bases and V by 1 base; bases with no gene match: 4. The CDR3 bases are TGCAGTGCTAGAGGACTAGCGGGTTGGGATACGCAGTATTTT. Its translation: CSARGLAGWDTQYF.